Reported below is one T cell receptor beta chain. Its antigen is unknown. A junction boundary mismatches the germline segment, possibly from a read error. This record comes from a study of cytomegalovirus exposure and HLA in healthy donors. Whole-study results and caveats: Sequences of the TCR beta chain were said to predict the HLA-A and HLA-B alleles of most subjects accurately. Highly shared sequence variants in one cluster were likely a sequencing artifact. In vitro testing confirmed a few CMV-associated chains as specific for CMV antigens.

The PCR ran on 60 Vbeta and 13 Jbeta primers. Using immunoSEQ multiplex PCR, the repertoire was profiled, and TCRdb retains in-frame clones only, with some absent. The sample consists of about 200,000 clones, roughly 68% of them appearing once. There were likely unrecorded immune exposures, though donors were nominally healthy when sampled. This receptor was identified in a man aged 35-49 years in good health and CMV-seropositive. The specimen sequenced was PBMCs.

The CDR3 loop reads CSSSLGPSEGYEQFF. The CDR3 nucleotides are TGTTCCAGCAGCCTTGGACCCTCTGAGGGCTATGAGCAGTTCTTC. The gene calls are TRBV7-9 and TRBJ2-1; maybe TRBD2 (5 bases). The CDR3 sequence is 15 residues long. In germline, CDR1 is SEHNR, CDR2 FQNEAQ (reference sequence). Using reference TRBV7-9 and TRBJ2-1 for the parts outside the CDR3, the full variable domain is DTGVSQNPRHKITKRGQNVTFRCDPISEHNRLYWYRQTLGQGPEFLTYFQNEAQLEKSRLLSDRFSAERPKGSFSTLEIQRTEQGDSAMYLCSSSLGPSEGYEQFFGPGTRLTVL.